Listed below are T cell receptor beta chains from one sample, sequenced in a study of human T cells and chemical hapten exposure. In TCRdb, the RACE reads were re-called with MiXCR into one record per CDR3 protein. The table shows about 80,000 distinct CDR3 sequences, with 13% to 15% occurring only once. Sequencing was performed on whole blood, taken in connection with sensitization to the hapten diphenylcyclopropenone (DPC). These receptors all stem from a woman between 45 and 65 years old with alopecia areata. Some clones in this sample may be carry-over from other donors' samples. The CDR3 runs from the conserved cysteine through the conserved F or W. D genes are given only for firm matches. Clone size is given for some rows only: seen once, a few or many times, or a class if the clone is expanded.

few,TRBD2,TRBV7-9,TRBJ2-3,CASTAGREGGTDTQYF,TGTGCCAGCACCGCCGGGCGGGAGGGTGGCACAGATACGCAGTATTTT
.,.,TRBV18,TRBJ1-2,CASSLGRANYGYTF,TGTGCCAGCTCACTAGGACGGGCTAACTATGGCTACACCTTC
once,.,TRBV9,TRBJ1-3,CASSDSPGNTIYF,TGTGCCAGCAGCGATAGTCCTGGAAACACCATATATTTT
few,.,TRBV14,TRBJ1-3,CASSQVGSGNTIYF,TGTGCCAGCAGCCAAGTGGGCTCTGGAAACACCATATATTTT
few,.,TRBV20-1,TRBJ1-1,CSARLTGRNTEAFF,TGCAGTGCTAGGTTGACAGGCCGGAACACTGAAGCTTTCTTT
few,.,TRBV7-8,TRBJ2-6,CASSEDIASSGANVLTF,TGTGCCAGCAGCGAGGACATCGCTAGCTCTGGGGCCAACGTCCTGACTTTC
many,.,TRBV20-1,TRBJ1-1,CSASLDRNTEAFF,TGCAGTGCTAGCCTGGACCGGAACACTGAAGCTTTCTTT
.,.,TRBV18,TRBJ2-3,CASSPPGGGKFTDTQYF,TGTGCCAGCTCACCACCGGGGGGCGGGAAATTCACAGATACGCAGTATTTT
few,.,TRBV18,TRBJ1-3,CATADISGNTIYF,TGTGCCACGGCTGACATCTCTGGAAACACCATATATTTT
.,.,TRBV6-1,TRBJ2-3,CASRTSGYDTDTQYF,TGTGCCAGCCGGACCTCGGGGTATGACACAGATACGCAGTATTTT
few,TRBD2,TRBV12-3/TRBV12-4,TRBJ2-2,CASSLVTSGIFAGELFF,TGTGCCAGCAGTTTAGTGACTAGCGGGATATTCGCCGGGGAGCTGTTTTTT
few,TRBD1,TRBV7-9,TRBJ2-1,CASSRTGQGQFF,TGTGCCAGCAGCCGAACGGGACAGGGGCAGTTCTTC
.,TRBD2,TRBV11-2,TRBJ2-1,CASSPHLGGTSGRAWEQFF,TGTGCCAGCAGCCCGCACCTTGGGGGAACTAGCGGGAGGGCCTGGGAGCAGTTCTTC
.,.,TRBV12-3/TRBV12-4,TRBJ2-7,CASSMGGYSYEQYF,TGTGCCAGCAGTATGGGGGGTTACTCCTACGAGCAGTACTTC
few,.,TRBV30,TRBJ1-3,CAWNLDTWENTIYF,TGTGCCTGGAACCTGGACACCTGGGAAAACACCATATATTTT
few,.,TRBV6-6,TRBJ2-3,CASSQTPSSGTDTQYF,TGTGCCAGCAGCCAAACCCCAAGTTCAGGCACAGATACGCAGTATTTT
.,.,TRBV12-3/TRBV12-4,TRBJ1-2,CASSLLWGLGGYTF,TGTGCCAGCAGTTTACTCTGGGGACTAGGAGGCTACACCTTC
.,TRBD1,TRBV7-2,TRBJ1-5,CASSRSGGQPQHF,TGTGCCAGCAGCAGGTCAGGGGGTCAGCCCCAGCATTTT
many,TRBD2,TRBV2,TRBJ2-2,CASRGSSGSRDTGELFF,TGTGCCAGCAGGGGGTCTAGCGGGAGCCGTGACACCGGGGAGCTGTTTTTT
.,TRBD2,TRBV20-1,TRBJ2-3,CSAGGGADTQYF,TGCAGTGCCGGGGGGGGCGCAGATACGCAGTATTTT
few,TRBD2,TRBV10-3,TRBJ2-3,CAISGGLAGVSEDTQYF,TGTGCCATCAGTGGCGGACTAGCGGGAGTATCCGAAGATACGCAGTATTTT
few,TRBD1,TRBV28,TRBJ2-7,CAIIPTTGRYEQYF,TGTGCCATCATCCCCACGACAGGGCGCTACGAGCAGTACTTC